This TCR beta chain was recovered during a study of long-term antiretroviral therapy in people with HIV. Study information: Samples from the earliest time points predate the 2015 immediate-ART recommendation by about a decade. Study results and limitations: ART adherence, viral resistance and therapy changes were undocumented. ART preceded a rise in diversity that nonetheless stayed lower than in transplant donor controls.

It was in the United States that all participants with HIV were treated. The germline gives CDR1 LNHDA, CDR2 SQIVND (reference sequence). The junction had 7 bases not matched to a gene; V was cut back by 3 bases and J by 5 bases. The CDR3 has 15 amino acids. Investigators performed immunoSEQ version v3.0 at survey level. Clones were read by immunoSEQ multiplex PCR, and TCRdb kept only the in-frame ones, dropping some. The sample lists around 21,000 clones; about nine tenths were seen once. Turning to this clone: Its specificity is unknown.

The chain is built from TRBV19 and TRBJ2-5; 9 bases line up with TRBD1. The sample was unsorted PBMCs, taken about 4.5 years before starting antiretroviral therapy. This TCR came from a woman in her thirties with HIV. CDR3 loop: CASSIGQGIGETQYF. CDR3 nucleotide sequence: TGTGCCAGTAGTATTGGACAGGGGATTGGGGAGACCCAGTACTTC.